This TCR beta chain was recorded in a study of shared clonotypes between healthy human individuals. The study's findings and limits: The rarefaction results pointed to incomplete sorted-subset sequencing despite large depth. Memory subsets generally showed lower estimated richness than naive subsets. In this cohort, only blood was sampled, and tissue repertoires likely differ.

Splitting of CD4+ cells produced CD45RA+ naive and CD45RA-negative memory subsets. Germline CDR1 is MDHEN and CDR2 is SYDVKM. The V end was cut by 4 bases, the J end by 4 bases, with 16 bases between. The CDR3 is 15 residues long. Assay used: immunoSEQ multiplex PCR; TCRdb lists only in-frame clones, some missing. Of about 2.3 million clones listed, 80% to 95% were seen once; the top ten hold about 0.36%. With respect to this clone: Its antigen is currently unknown.

The V call is TRBV28, the J call TRBJ1-2; a weak D match, TRBD1 (6 bases). The sequence derives from a man between 18 and 29 years old in good health. Some clones in this sample may be carry-over from other donors' samples. The sample taken for sequencing was naive CD4+ T cells from PBMCs. Subset indicated: CD45RA+ positively selected. CDR3 in DNA: TGTGCCAGCAGTTCCGTCGGACAGTTATTCTATGGCTACACCTTC. It is translated as CASSSVGQLFYGYTF.